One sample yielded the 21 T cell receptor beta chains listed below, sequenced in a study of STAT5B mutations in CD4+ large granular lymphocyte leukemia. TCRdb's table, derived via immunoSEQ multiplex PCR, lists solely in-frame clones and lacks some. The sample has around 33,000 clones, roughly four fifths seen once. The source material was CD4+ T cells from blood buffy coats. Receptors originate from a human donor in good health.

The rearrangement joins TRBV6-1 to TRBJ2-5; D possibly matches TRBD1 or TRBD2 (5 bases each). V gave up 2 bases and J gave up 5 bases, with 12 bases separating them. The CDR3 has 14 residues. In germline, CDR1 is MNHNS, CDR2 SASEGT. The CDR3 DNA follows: TGTGCCAGCAGTGAAATCGAGGGGTTGGAGACCCAGTACTTC. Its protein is CASSEIEGLETQYF.

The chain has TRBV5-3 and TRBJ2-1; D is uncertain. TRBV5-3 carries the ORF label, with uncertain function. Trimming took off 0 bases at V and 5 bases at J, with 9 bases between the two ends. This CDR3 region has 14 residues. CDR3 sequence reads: CARSLGQKDNEQFF. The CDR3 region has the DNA TGTGCCAGAAGCTTGGGGCAGAAGGACAATGAGCAGTTCTTC.

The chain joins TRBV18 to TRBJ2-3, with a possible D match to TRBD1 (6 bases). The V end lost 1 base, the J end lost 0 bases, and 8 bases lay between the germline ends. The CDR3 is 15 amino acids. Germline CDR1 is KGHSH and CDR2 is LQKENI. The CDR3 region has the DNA TGTGCCAGCTCACCACAGGGGACAAGCACAGATACGCAGTATTTT. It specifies CASSPQGTSTDTQYF.

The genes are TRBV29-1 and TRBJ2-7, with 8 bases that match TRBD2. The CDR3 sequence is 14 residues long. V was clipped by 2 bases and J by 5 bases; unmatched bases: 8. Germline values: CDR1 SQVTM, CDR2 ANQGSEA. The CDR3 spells CSVEPREGIDEQYF. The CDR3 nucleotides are TGCAGCGTTGAACCCCGGGAGGGGATAGACGAGCAGTACTTC.

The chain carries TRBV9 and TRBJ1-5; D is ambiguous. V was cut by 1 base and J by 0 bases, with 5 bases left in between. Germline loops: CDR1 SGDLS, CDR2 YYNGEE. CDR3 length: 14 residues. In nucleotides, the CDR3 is TGTGCCAGCAGCGTAACCGGTAGCAATCAGCCCCAGCATTTT. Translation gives CASSVTGSNQPQHF.

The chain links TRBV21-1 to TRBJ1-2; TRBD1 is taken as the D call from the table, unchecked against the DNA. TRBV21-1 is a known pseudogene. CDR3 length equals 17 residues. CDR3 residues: CASTEGDRGTLNYGYTF. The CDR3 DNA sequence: TGTGCCAGCACCGAGGGGGACAGGGGGACCCTTAACTATGGCTACACCTTC.

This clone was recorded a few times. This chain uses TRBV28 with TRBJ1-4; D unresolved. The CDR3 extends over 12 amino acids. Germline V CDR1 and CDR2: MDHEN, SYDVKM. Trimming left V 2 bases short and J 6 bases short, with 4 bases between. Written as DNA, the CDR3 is TGTGCCAGCAGTTTAGTGGATGAAAAACTGTTTTTT. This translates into CASSLVDEKLFF. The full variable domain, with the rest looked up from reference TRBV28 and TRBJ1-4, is DVKVTQSSRYLVKRTGEKVFLECVQDMDHENMFWYRQDPGLGLRLIYFSYDVKMKEKGDIPEGYSVSREKKERFSLILESASTNQTSMYLCASSLVDEKLFFGSGTQLSVL.

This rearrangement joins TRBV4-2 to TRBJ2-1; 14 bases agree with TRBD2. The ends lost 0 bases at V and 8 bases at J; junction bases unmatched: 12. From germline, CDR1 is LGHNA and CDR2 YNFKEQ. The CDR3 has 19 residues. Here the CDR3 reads CASSQEKSTGLAGVYEQFF. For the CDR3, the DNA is TGTGCCAGCAGCCAAGAGAAAAGCACGGGACTAGCGGGAGTGTATGAGCAGTTCTTC.

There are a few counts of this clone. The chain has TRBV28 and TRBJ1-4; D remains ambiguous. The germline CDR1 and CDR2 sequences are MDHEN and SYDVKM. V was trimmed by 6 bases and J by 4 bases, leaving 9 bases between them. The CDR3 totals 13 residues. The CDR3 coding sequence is TGTGCCAGCAGCCTGGGGTTTAATGAAAAACTGTTTTTT. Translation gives CASSLGFNEKLFF.

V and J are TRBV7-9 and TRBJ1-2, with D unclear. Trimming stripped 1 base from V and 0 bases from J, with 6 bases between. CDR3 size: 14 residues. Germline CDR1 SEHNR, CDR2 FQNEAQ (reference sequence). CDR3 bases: TGTGCCAGCAGCTTAGGGAGCTCTAACTATGGCTACACCTTC. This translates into CASSLGSSNYGYTF. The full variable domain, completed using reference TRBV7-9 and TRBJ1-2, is DTGVSQNPRHKITKRGQNVTFRCDPISEHNRLYWYRQTLGQGPEFLTYFQNEAQLEKSRLLSDRFSAERPKGSFSTLEIQRTEQGDSAMYLCASSLGSSNYGYTFGSGTRLTVV.

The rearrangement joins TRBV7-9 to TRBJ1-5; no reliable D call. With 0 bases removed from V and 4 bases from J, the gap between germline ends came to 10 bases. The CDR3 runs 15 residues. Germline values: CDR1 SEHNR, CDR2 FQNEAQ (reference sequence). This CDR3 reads CASSLADDPNQPQHF. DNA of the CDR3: TGTGCCAGCAGCTTAGCGGACGACCCAAATCAGCCCCAGCATTTT. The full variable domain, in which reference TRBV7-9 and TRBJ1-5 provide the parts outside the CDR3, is DTGVSQNPRHKITKRGQNVTFRCDPISEHNRLYWYRQTLGQGPEFLTYFQNEAQLEKSRLLSDRFSAERPKGSFSTLEIQRTEQGDSAMYLCASSLADDPNQPQHFGDGTRLSIL.

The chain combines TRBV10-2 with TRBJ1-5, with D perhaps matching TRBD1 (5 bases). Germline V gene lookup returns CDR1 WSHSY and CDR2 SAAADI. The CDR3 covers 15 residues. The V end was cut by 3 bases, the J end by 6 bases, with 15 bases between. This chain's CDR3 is CASSDLDGARQPQHF. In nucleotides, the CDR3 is TGCGCCAGCAGTGACTTAGACGGGGCGCGTCAGCCCCAGCATTTT.

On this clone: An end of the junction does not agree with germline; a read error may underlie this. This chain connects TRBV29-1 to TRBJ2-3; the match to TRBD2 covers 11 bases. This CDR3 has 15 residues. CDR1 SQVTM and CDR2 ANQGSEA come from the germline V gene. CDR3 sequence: CSVEGTSGSTDTQYF. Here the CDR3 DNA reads TGCAGCGTAGAAGGGACTAGCGGCAGCACAGATACGCAGTATTTT.

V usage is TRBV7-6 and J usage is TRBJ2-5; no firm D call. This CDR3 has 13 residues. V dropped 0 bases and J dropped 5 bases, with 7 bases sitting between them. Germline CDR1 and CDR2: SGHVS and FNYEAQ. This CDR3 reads CASSLALAETQYF. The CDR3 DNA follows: TGTGCCAGCAGCTTAGCGTTGGCGGAGACCCAGTACTTC.

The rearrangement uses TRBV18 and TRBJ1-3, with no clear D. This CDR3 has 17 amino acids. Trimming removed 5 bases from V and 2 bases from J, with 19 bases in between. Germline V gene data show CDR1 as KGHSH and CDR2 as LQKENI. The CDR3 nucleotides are TGTGCCAGCTCAACCCTACACCAGTTACAAACTGGAAACACCATATATTTT. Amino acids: CASSTLHQLQTGNTIYF. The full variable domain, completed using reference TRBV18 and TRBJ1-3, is NAGVMQNPRHLVRRRGQEARLRCSPMKGHSHVYWYRQLPEEGLKFMVYLQKENIIDESGMPKERFSAEFPKEGPSILRIQQVVRGDSAAYFCASSTLHQLQTGNTIYFGEGSWLTVV.

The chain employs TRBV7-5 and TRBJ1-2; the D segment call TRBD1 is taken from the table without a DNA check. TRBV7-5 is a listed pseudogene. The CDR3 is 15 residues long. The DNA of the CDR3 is TGTGCCAGACCCTATACCAGACAGGGGCCTCTTGGCTACACCTTC. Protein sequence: CARPYTRQGPLGYTF.

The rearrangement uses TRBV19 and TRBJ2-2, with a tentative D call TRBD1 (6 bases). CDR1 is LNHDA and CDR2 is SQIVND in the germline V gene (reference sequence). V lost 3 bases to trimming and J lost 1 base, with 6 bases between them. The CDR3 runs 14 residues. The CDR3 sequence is CASSMTGNTGELFF. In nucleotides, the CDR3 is TGTGCCAGTAGTATGACAGGGAACACCGGGGAGCTGTTTTTT.

CDR3 residues: CASSTRLVKDEQFF. In nucleotides, the CDR3 is TGTGCCAGCAGCACCAGACTAGTTAAGGATGAGCAGTTCTTC. The V gene is TRBV7-2, the J gene TRBJ2-1; possibly TRBD2 for D (6 bases). V lost 5 bases and J 8 bases, leaving 16 bases between the germline ends. This CDR3 is 14 amino acids long. The germline gives CDR1 SGHTA, CDR2 FQGNSA.

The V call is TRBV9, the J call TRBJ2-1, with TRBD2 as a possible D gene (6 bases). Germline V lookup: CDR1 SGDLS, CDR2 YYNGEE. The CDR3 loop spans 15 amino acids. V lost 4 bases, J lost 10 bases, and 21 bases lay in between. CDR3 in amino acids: CASSPEGSLRTEQFF. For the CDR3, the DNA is TGTGCCAGCAGCCCGGAGGGGAGTCTGAGGACCGAGCAGTTCTTC.

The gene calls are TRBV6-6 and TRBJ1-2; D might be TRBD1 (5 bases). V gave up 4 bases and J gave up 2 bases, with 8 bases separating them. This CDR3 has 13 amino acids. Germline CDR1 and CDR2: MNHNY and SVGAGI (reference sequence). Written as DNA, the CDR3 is TGTGCCAGCAGTTCTTCAGGGAACTATGGCTACACCTTC. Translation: CASSSSGNYGYTF.

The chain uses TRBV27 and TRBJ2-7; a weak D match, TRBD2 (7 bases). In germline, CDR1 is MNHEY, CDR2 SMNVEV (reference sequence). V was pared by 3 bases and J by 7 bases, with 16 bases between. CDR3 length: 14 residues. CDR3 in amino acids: CASSLRGGETEQYF. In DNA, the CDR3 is TGTGCCAGCAGTTTGAGGGGGGGGGAGACGGAGCAGTACTTC.